The present T cell receptor beta chain was sequenced within a study of blood T cell repertoires in COVID-19. Study-wide background: COVID-19 samples from acute and convalescent phases originated in the United States, Italy and Spain. Nucleic acid was either cDNA or gDNA, and it came from T cells, B-cell-depleted T cells, or PBMCs.

As originally analysed: Estimation of nucleated cell counts relied on the amplification of reference gene primers. Clones were read by immunoSEQ multiplex PCR, and TCRdb kept only the in-frame ones, dropping some. Clone size and V and J calls were adopted from that table, with D and trimming inferred from the DNA. Among just over 70,000 clones, about 80% were seen once, and the ten largest hold roughly 18%. Per the germline V gene, CDR1 is SGHTA and CDR2 is FQGNSA. The germline V and J ends were trimmed by 4 bases and 0 bases, with 4 bases remaining between them. CDR3 length equals 14 residues. The chain is built from TRBV7-2 and TRBJ1-6; D call uncertain. This receptor was taken from a man between 65 and 79 years old who had recovered from COVID-19. Sequencing was carried out using peripheral blood. CDR3 coding DNA: TGTGCCAGCAGCTACAGCTCCTATAATTCACCCCTCCACTTT. Encoded protein: CASSYSSYNSPLHF.